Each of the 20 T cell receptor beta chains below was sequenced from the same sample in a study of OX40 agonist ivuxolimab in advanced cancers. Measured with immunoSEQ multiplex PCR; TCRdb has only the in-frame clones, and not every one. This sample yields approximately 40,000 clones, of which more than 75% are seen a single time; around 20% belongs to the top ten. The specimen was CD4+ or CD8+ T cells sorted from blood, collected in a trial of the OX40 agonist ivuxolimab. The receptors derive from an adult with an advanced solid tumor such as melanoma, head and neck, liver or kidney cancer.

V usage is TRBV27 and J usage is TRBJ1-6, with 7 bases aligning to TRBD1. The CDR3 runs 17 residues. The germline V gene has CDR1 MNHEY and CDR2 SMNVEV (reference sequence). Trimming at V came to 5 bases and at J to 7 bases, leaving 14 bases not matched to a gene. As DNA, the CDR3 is TGTGCCAGCAGTCCTCGTGCCGGGACAGTGAACAATTCACCCCTCCACTTT. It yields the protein CASSPRAGTVNNSPLHF.

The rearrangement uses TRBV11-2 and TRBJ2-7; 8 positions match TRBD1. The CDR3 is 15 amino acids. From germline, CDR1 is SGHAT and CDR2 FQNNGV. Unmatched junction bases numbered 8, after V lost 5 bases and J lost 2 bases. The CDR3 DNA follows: TGTGCCAGCAGCGGACAGGGACAGGAAGCCTACGAGCAGTACTTC. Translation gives CASSGQGQEAYEQYF.

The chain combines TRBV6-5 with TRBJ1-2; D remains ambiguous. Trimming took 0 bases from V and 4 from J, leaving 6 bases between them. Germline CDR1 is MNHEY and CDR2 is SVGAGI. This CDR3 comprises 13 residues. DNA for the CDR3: TGTGCCAGCAGTTACTCGGCCCCCTATGGCTACACCTTC. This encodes CASSYSAPYGYTF.

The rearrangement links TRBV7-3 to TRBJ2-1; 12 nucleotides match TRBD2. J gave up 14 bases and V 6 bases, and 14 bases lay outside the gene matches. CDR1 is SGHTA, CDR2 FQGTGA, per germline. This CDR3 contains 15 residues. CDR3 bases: TGTGCCAGCAGTGATGGACTAGCGGGGCCCAAATTGGAGTTCTTC. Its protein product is CASSDGLAGPKLEFF.

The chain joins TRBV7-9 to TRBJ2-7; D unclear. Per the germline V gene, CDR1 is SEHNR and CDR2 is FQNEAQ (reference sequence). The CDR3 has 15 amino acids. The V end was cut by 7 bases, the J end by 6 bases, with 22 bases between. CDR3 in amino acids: CASNTLRDDASEQYF. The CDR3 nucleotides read TGTGCCAGCAACACGCTTAGAGACGATGCCTCCGAGCAGTACTTC.

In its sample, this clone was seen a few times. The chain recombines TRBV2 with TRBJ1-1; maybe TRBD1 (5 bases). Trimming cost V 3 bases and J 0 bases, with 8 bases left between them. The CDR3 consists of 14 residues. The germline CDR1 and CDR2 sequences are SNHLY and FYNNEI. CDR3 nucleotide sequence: TGTGCCAGCAGTGACGACAGACTGAACACTGAAGCTTTCTTT. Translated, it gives CASSDDRLNTEAFF.

As DNA, the CDR3 is TGTGCCAGCAGCCCCATCGGGGGTGAGACAGAAGCTTTCTTT. It specifies CASSPIGGETEAFF. The chain combines TRBV27 with TRBJ1-1; tentative D call: TRBD1 (5 bases). The CDR3 loop spans 14 amino acids. CDR1 is MNHEY, CDR2 SMNVEV, per germline (reference sequence). V lost 6 bases and J 8 bases, leaving 19 bases between the germline ends.

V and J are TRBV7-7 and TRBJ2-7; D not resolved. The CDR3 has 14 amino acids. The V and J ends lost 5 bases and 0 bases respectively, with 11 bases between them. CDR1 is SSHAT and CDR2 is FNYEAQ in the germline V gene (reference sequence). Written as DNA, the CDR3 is TGTGCCAGCAGCCCCTACAGATCCTCCTACGAGCAGTACTTC. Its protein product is CASSPYRSSYEQYF.

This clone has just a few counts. CDR3 in amino acids: CASSLGQGGFIWNEQFF. The CDR3 coding sequence is TGTGCCAGCAGCTTAGGACAGGGAGGATTCATCTGGAATGAGCAGTTCTTC. The chain recombines TRBV7-6 with TRBJ2-1; maybe TRBD1 (7 bases). The germline V and J ends were trimmed by 1 base and 7 bases, with 20 bases remaining between them. CDR3 size: 17 residues. The germline gives CDR1 SGHVS, CDR2 FNYEAQ.

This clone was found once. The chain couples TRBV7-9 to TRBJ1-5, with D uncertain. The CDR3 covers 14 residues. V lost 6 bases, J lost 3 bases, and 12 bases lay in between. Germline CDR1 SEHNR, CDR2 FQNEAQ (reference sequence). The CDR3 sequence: CASSSTQDNQPQHF. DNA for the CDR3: TGTGCCAGCAGTTCCACCCAGGACAATCAGCCCCAGCATTTT.

This chain's CDR3 is CASSDNGTSGGYNEQFF. DNA of the CDR3: TGTGCCAGCAGCGATAATGGGACTAGCGGGGGCTACAATGAGCAGTTCTTC. V usage is TRBV9 and J usage is TRBJ2-1; 14 bases are a match to TRBD2. The germline CDR1 and CDR2 sequences are SGDLS and YYNGEE. The ends lost 3 bases at V and 3 bases at J; junction bases unmatched: 5. This CDR3 has 17 residues.

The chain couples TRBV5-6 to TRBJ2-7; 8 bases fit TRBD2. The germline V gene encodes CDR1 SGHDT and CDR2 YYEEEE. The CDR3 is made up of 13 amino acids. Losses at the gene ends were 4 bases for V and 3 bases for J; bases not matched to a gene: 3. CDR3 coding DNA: TGTGCCAGCAGCCCGGGGGGGGGCTACGAGCAGTACTTC. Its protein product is CASSPGGGYEQYF. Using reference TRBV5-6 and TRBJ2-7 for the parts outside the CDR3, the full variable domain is DAGVTQSPTHLIKTRGQQVTLRCSPKSGHDTVSWYQQALGQGPQFIFQYYEEEERQRGNFPDRFSGHQFPNYSSELNVNALLLGDSALYLCASSPGGGYEQYFGPGTRLTVT.

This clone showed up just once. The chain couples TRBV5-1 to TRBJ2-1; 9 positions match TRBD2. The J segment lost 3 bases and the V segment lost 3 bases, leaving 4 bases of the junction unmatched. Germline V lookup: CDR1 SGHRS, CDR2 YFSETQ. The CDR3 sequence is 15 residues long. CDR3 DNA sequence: TGCGCCAGCAGCTCCGGGACTAGCAGCTACAATGAGCAGTTCTTC. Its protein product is CASSSGTSSYNEQFF.

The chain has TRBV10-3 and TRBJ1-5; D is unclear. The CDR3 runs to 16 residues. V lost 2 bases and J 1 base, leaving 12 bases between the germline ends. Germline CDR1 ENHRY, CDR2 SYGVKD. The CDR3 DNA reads TGTGCCATCAGTGAGGGCCCGGGCGAAAGCAATCAGCCCCAGCATTTT. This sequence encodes CAISEGPGESNQPQHF.

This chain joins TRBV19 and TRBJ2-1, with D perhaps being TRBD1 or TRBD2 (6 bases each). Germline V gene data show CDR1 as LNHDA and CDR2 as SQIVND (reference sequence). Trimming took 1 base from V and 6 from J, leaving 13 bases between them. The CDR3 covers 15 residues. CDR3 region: CASSIGGGRGNEQFF. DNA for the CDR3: TGTGCCAGTAGTATAGGAGGGGGGCGCGGCAATGAGCAGTTCTTC.

In DNA form, the CDR3 reads TGTGCCAGCTCATCGGACAGGGATTATACGCAGTATTTT. The encoded protein is CASSSDRDYTQYF. The rearrangement uses TRBV18 and TRBJ2-3; 8 bases line up with TRBD1. Looked up from germline, CDR1 is KGHSH and CDR2 is LQKENI. The CDR3 is 13 residues long. J lost 7 bases, V lost 5 bases, and 5 bases had no gene match.

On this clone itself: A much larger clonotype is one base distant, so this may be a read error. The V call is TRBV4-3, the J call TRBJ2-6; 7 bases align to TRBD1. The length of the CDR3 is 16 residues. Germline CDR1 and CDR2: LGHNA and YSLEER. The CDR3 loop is CASGQKTGSGANVLTF. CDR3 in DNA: TGCGCCAGCGGCCAAAAGACAGGGTCTGGGGCCAACGTCCTGACTTTC.

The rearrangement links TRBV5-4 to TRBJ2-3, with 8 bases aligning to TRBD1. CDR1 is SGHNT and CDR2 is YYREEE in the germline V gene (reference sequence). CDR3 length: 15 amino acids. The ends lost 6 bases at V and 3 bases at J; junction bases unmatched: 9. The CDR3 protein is CASTAGTGGTDTQYF. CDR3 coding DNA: TGTGCCAGCACCGCCGGGACAGGCGGGACAGATACGCAGTATTTT.

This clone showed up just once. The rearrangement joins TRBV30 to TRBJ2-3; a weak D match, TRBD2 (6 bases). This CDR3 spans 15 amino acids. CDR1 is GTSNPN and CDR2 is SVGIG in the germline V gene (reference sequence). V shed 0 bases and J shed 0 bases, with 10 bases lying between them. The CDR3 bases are TGTGCCTGGAGTGTGGTCCGGGGGAGCACAGATACGCAGTATTTT. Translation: CAWSVVRGSTDTQYF. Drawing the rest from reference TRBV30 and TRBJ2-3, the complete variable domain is SQTIHQWPATLVQPVGSPLSLECTVEGTSNPNLYWYRQAAGRGLQLLFYSVGIGQISSEVPQNLSASRPQDRQFILSSKKLLLSDSGFYLCAWSVVRGSTDTQYFGPGTRLTVL.

The CDR3 bases are TGTGCCAGTAGTATCTGGTCGGGGGAGGATCAGCCCCAGCATTTT. Translating it yields CASSIWSGEDQPQHF. The chain is built from TRBV19 and TRBJ1-5; D possibly corresponds to TRBD1 (5 bases). CDR1 is LNHDA and CDR2 is SQIVND in the germline V gene (reference sequence). The ends were cut back, 3 bases at V and 5 bases at J, with 14 bases in the middle. The CDR3 consists of 15 residues.